The sample holds many counts of the clone carrying this TCR beta chain. Its antigen remains unidentified. This sample was taken from a study of response to subunit inactivated influenza vaccine. Germline trimming cut 3 bases from V and 2 bases from J; bases unmatched to any gene: 12. Germline CDR1 is SGHRS and CDR2 is YFSETQ. The CDR3 has 17 amino acids. General observations from the study: Each seasonal influenza vaccination recruits few new T cells, the authors suggested.

One entry per CDR3 protein results from TCRdb running MiXCR on the RT-PCR reads. In the table there are some 480,000 distinct CDR3 sequences, approximately 9.9% of which are singletons. Specimen: PBMCs from blood, collected 35 to 45 days after vaccination. The chain combines TRBV5-1 with TRBJ2-3, with TRBD2 matching 7 bases. This receptor was obtained from a man in his fifties or sixties who received an inactivated influenza vaccine. CDR3 sequence reads: CASSWGPIGLVTDTQYF. The CDR3 bases are TGCGCCAGCAGCTGGGGACCCATCGGACTAGTCACAGATACGCAGTATTTT.